This T cell receptor beta chain was sequenced for a study of regulatory T cells in long-lasting Graves disease. Turning to the study itself: Graves' disease counted as persistent after over 5 years of antithyroid drugs with positive TSH receptor antibodies. Overall study results and limits: Persistent patients had a count of shared public clonotypes (about 2,500) that exceeded that of new patients (around 970).

Indicated time point: persistent/refractory GD, antithyroid drugs over 5 years with positive TRAb. RNA from PBMCs was the source of the TCR library. An endocrinology department located in Xi'an, China, was where the patients came from. From germline, CDR1 is SGHAT and CDR2 FQNNGV. CDR3 size: 15 residues. CDR3 regions were amplified by Arm-PCR using iRepertoire HTBI primers to build TCR beta libraries. In the original processing: Among the samples, around 60 TRBV and more than twelve TRBJ segments were identified. MiXCR, run by TCRdb on the multiplex PCR reads, gives a single entry per CDR3 protein. Clone size and V and J calls follow TCRdb, not the original study. Among over 300,000 distinct CDR3 sequences listed, 15% to 20% were seen once. Details on this clonotype: Its antigen is not identified. A much larger clone lies a single base off, so this may be a read error.

The material sequenced was peripheral blood mononuclear cells (PBMCs), taken when the disease was refractory, from a patient treated with antithyroid drugs. The clonotype originates from a female donor with Graves disease. V usage is TRBV11-2 and J usage is TRBJ1-1; D is perhaps TRBD1 (6 bases). The CDR3 nucleotides read TGTGCCAGCAGCTTTTCAGGGGCCCCGAACACTGAAGCTCTCTTT. It is translated as CASSFSGAPNTEALF.